Following are 10 T cell receptor beta chains from one sample sequenced in a study of spatial heterogeneity in lung cancer. Study outcomes and limitations: In tumors, expanded intratumoral alpha and beta TCR counts tracked mutation counts.

Time point noted: sample taken at primary tumor resection. What these receptors recognize is not known. TCRdb re-called the 5' RACE reads through MiXCR, storing one row per CDR3 protein. Of 3,000 to 4,500 distinct CDR3 sequences in the sample, under 8% were seen once. Sequenced material: lung tumor tissue, taken at surgery. These receptors were obtained from a male donor with early-stage non-small cell lung cancer.

This clonotype is medium-sized by share. As an off-target read in a library built for alpha chains, this beta chain has a frequency of little significance. The V call is TRBV19, the J call TRBJ1-5, with a tentative D call TRBD1 (6 bases). The CDR3 consists of 15 residues. Trimming cost V 3 bases and J 4 bases, with 13 bases left between them. Germline CDR1 is LNHDA and CDR2 is SQIVND (reference sequence). The CDR3: CASSIGGDTNQPQHF. The CDR3 DNA sequence: TGTGCCAGTAGTATCGGAGGGGACACTAATCAGCCCCAGCATTTT.

In its sample, this clonotype ranks as medium-sized. As an off-target read in a library built for alpha chains, this beta chain has a frequency of little significance. V usage is TRBV30 and J usage is TRBJ1-1, with D perhaps matching TRBD1 (5 bases). The CDR3 has 13 residues. Germline CDR1 reads GTSNPN; CDR2 reads SVGIG (reference sequence). V lost 2 bases and J lost 3, with 10 bases in between. The CDR3 loop reads CAWSLTRDTEAFF. DNA of the CDR3: TGTGCCTGGAGTCTCACCAGGGACACTGAAGCTTTCTTT.

This clonotype is medium-sized within its sample. Within a library made for alpha chains, this beta chain is off target, and its count is uninformative. CDR3 bases: TGTGCCAGCAGCCAACAAAGGTTTGAAGCTTTCTTT. Its translation: CASSQQRFEAFF. The genes are TRBV6-2 or TRBV6-3 and TRBJ1-1; D uncertain. Germline CDR1 and CDR2: MNHEY and SVGEGT. V lost 6 bases and J 7 bases, leaving 12 bases between the germline ends. This CDR3 is 12 amino acids long.

This clonotype was detected ten times or more. This beta chain turned up in a library designed for alpha chains; as an off-target read, its abundance says little. This chain links TRBV9 with TRBJ2-5; TRBD2 aligns across 10 bases. Trimming at V came to 0 bases and at J to 4 bases, leaving 6 bases not matched to a gene. This CDR3 contains 16 residues. Per the germline V gene, CDR1 is SGDLS and CDR2 is YYNGEE. The CDR3 bases are TGTGCCAGCAGCGTAGTCAAAGCGGGAGGGGGAGAGACCCAGTACTTC. Amino acid sequence: CASSVVKAGGGETQYF.

This clonotype was seen repeatedly, ten times or more. This beta chain appears as a stray read in a library generated for alpha chains; its size is not informative. V and J are TRBV7-2 and TRBJ2-1, with D perhaps TRBD1 or TRBD2 (5 bases each). The CDR3 runs to 13 residues. Per germline, CDR1 SGHTA and CDR2 FQGNSA. Trimming stripped 4 bases from V and 9 bases from J, with 13 bases between. CDR3 nucleotide sequence: TGTGCCAGCAGCTCTGGGGGATACGGTGAGCAGTTCTTC. This translates into CASSSGGYGEQFF.

Of note for this clonotype: Being off target in a library aimed at alpha chains, this beta chain has a size of little meaning. This chain links TRBV7-9 with TRBJ1-3; 7 bases match TRBD1. Germline assignment: CDR1 SEHNR and CDR2 FQNEAQ (reference sequence). CDR3 length: 16 amino acids. V was clipped by 4 bases and J by 3 bases; unmatched bases: 9. CDR3: CASSWTGGYYGNTIYF. The CDR3 DNA sequence: TGTGCCAGCAGCTGGACAGGCGGCTACTATGGAAACACCATATATTTT. Variable domain in full (rest from reference TRBV7-9 and TRBJ1-3): DTGVSQNPRHKITKRGQNVTFRCDPISEHNRLYWYRQTLGQGPEFLTYFQNEAQLEKSRLLSDRFSAERPKGSFSTLEIQRTEQGDSAMYLCASSWTGGYYGNTIYFGEGSWLTVV.

At least ten counts were recorded for this clonotype. This beta chain is an unintended read in a library built for alpha chains; its size means little. V gene TRBV20-1 combines with J gene TRBJ2-1; 8 nucleotides align to TRBD2. Germline V lookup: CDR1 DFQATT, CDR2 SNEGSKA (reference sequence). This CDR3 contains 13 residues. Germline trimming cut 3 bases from V and 6 bases from J; bases unmatched to any gene: 4. The CDR3 bases are TGCAGTGCTAGGGACGGGGGGGGCAATGAGCAGTTCTTC. Its protein product is CSARDGGGNEQFF.

This clonotype was seen ten or more times. The library was built for alpha chains, so this beta chain is an off-target read and its size means little. The chain combines TRBV9 with TRBJ1-2; no definite D call. The germline gives CDR1 SGDLS, CDR2 YYNGEE. The CDR3 totals 15 residues. V was pared by 0 bases and J by 2 bases, with 11 bases between. The CDR3 loop is CASSVETATNYGYTF. In DNA, the CDR3 is TGTGCCAGCAGCGTAGAAACCGCAACCAACTATGGCTACACCTTC.

This clonotype was detected many times. A library prepared for alpha chains yielded this beta chain as an off-target read; its size is of little meaning. The chain recombines TRBV7-2 with TRBJ1-1, with D perhaps TRBD1 (5 bases). The V gene lost 3 bases and the J gene lost 8 bases, with 7 bases spanning the gap. Germline CDR1 and CDR2: SGHTA and FQGNSA. The CDR3 is made up of 11 amino acids. The CDR3 bases are TGTGCCAGCAGCTTCGCAGGGGAAGCTTTCTTT. Amino acid sequence: CASSFAGEAFF.

Worth noting for this clonotype: Since the library was made to target alpha chains, this beta chain is a stray read and its abundance is not meaningful. The J gene is TRBJ2-3, the V gene TRBV29-1; D is perhaps TRBD2 (5 bases). Deletions cut 4 bases from V and 2 bases from J, with 7 bases between. Germline CDR1 reads SQVTM; CDR2 reads ANQGSEA. This CDR3 is 12 amino acids long. This CDR3 reads CSVGGYTDTQYF. CDR3 nucleotides: TGCAGCGTTGGAGGGTACACAGATACGCAGTATTTT.